This passage covers 24 T cell receptor beta chains from one sample sequenced in a study of shared clonotypes between healthy human individuals. This table comes from immunoSEQ multiplex PCR, and its TCRdb copy is limited to in-frame clones, with some not included. This table holds under 650,000 clones, 90% to 97% found once. Sequencing input: naive CD4+ T cells sorted from blood. The subset was: CD45RA+ positively selected. The receptor source for this set is a woman aged 25 to 39 in good health.

This clone appeared a single time. V gene TRBV2 combines with J gene TRBJ2-5, with D hard to call. Germline lookup yields CDR1 SNHLY and CDR2 FYNNEI. V lost 5 bases to trimming and J lost 5 bases, with 18 bases between them. The CDR3 has 15 residues. The CDR3 is CASSTQRTSAETQYF. The CDR3 coding sequence is TGTGCCAGCAGTACCCAAAGGACCTCGGCGGAGACCCAGTACTTC. Supplemented by reference TRBV2 and TRBJ2-5, the full variable domain reads EPEVTQTPSHQVTQMGQEVILRCVPISNHLYFYWYRQILGQKVEFLVSFYNNEISEKSEIFDDQFSVERPDGSNFTLKIRSTKLEDSAMYFCASSTQRTSAETQYFGPGTRLLVL.

The J gene is TRBJ1-1, the V gene TRBV7-9; D gene unclear. Germline V gene sequence: CDR1 SEHNR, CDR2 FQNEAQ (reference sequence). This CDR3 is built from 14 residues. The V end was cut by 1 base, the J end by 10 bases, with 16 bases between. The CDR3 spells CASSLVAGTEGAFF. DNA for the CDR3: TGTGCCAGCAGCTTAGTAGCTGGAACGGAAGGAGCTTTCTTT.

This clone was found once. This chain joins TRBV6-1 and TRBJ2-7, with D tentatively TRBD2 (6 bases). The CDR3 is 13 residues long. CDR1 and CDR2 from the germline V gene are MNHNS and SASEGT. Trimming took off 3 bases at V and 9 bases at J, with 15 bases between the two ends. The DNA for the CDR3 is TGTGCCAGCAGTGAGGAGGGAGGTCGTAGGCAGTACTTC. Translated: CASSEEGGRRQYF.

CDR3 nucleotides: TGTGCCAGCAGCGCCCAGACTAGCGAACGCACAGATACGCAGTATTTT. As protein: CASSAQTSERTDTQYF. The chain employs TRBV9 and TRBJ2-3, with 8 bases that match TRBD2. The junction had 7 bases not matched to a gene; V was cut back by 3 bases and J by 1 base. CDR3 length: 16 residues. The V gene's germline CDR1 is SGDLS and CDR2 YYNGEE. Filled out from reference TRBV9 and TRBJ2-3, the complete variable domain reads DSGVTQTPKHLITATGQRVTLRCSPRSGDLSVYWYQQSLDQGLQFLIQYYNGEERAKGNILERFSAQQFPDLHSELNLSSLELGDSALYFCASSAQTSERTDTQYFGPGTRLTVL.

V and J are TRBV9 and TRBJ1-2, with D perhaps matching TRBD1 (5 bases). CDR3 length: 15 amino acids. Trimming stripped 2 bases from V and 1 base from J, with 12 bases between. The germline CDR1 and CDR2 sequences are SGDLS and YYNGEE. The CDR3 reads CASSVLSGHNYGYTF. The CDR3 DNA follows: TGTGCCAGCAGCGTTTTATCAGGACATAACTATGGCTACACCTTC.

This chain links TRBV5-1 with TRBJ1-1, with D perhaps matching TRBD1 (5 bases). Trimming removed 4 bases at V and 4 bases at J, with 20 bases between. The CDR3 is made up of 16 amino acids. CDR1 and CDR2 from the germline V gene are SGHRS and YFSETQ. The CDR3 region has the DNA TGCGCCAGCAGCGAGGCAGAGGGGAAAGGGATCACTGAAGCTTTCTTT. Residues: CASSEAEGKGITEAFF.

The rearrangement uses TRBV19 and TRBJ1-5; TRBD1 is a possible D gene (6 bases). The CDR3 is 15 residues long. Trimming took off 6 bases at V and 3 bases at J, with 15 bases between the two ends. Germline loops: CDR1 LNHDA, CDR2 SQIVND (reference sequence). The CDR3 nucleotides are TGTGCCAGTAGCTCTGAAGGGGGTGTCAATCAGCCCCAGCATTTT. Encoded protein: CASSSEGGVNQPQHF. The full variable domain, rest sourced from reference TRBV19 and TRBJ1-5, is DGGITQSPKYLFRKEGQNVTLSCEQNLNHDAMYWYRQDPGQGLRLIYYSQIVNDFQKGDIAEGYSVSREKKESFPLTVTSAQKNPTAFYLCASSSEGGVNQPQHFGDGTRLSIL.

The chain couples TRBV7-9 to TRBJ2-1, with D perhaps TRBD2 (7 bases). CDR1 is SEHNR and CDR2 is FQNEAQ in the germline V gene (reference sequence). V was pared by 0 bases and J by 1 base, with 13 bases between. CDR3 length: 17 amino acids. CDR3 residues: CASSLARGGPSYNEQFF. Written as DNA, the CDR3 is TGTGCCAGCAGCTTAGCGAGGGGGGGCCCATCCTACAATGAGCAGTTCTTC.

The chain combines TRBV19 with TRBJ2-2, with D unresolved. Trimming cost V 5 bases and J 6 bases, with 19 bases left between them. CDR3 length equals 16 residues. Germline V gives CDR1 LNHDA, CDR2 SQIVND (reference sequence). The CDR3 coding sequence is TGTGCCAGTAGTCCGCTTCCGGTCGGTTCGTCCGGGGAGCTGTTTTTT. The encoded protein is CASSPLPVGSSGELFF.

J is TRBJ1-2 and V is TRBV28; TRBD1 matches 8 bases. The germline CDR1 and CDR2 sequences are MDHEN and SYDVKM. The CDR3 has 14 residues. V dropped 5 bases and J dropped 7; count of bases not matched to a gene: 9. Here the CDR3 reads CASSPIDRGTGYTF. In nucleotides, the CDR3 is TGTGCCAGCAGTCCGATAGACAGGGGCACTGGCTACACCTTC.

This clone has a single count. This chain uses TRBV29-1 with TRBJ1-4; the D is unclear. V lost 7 bases, J lost 6 bases, and 9 bases lay in between. CDR3 length equals 11 residues. In germline, CDR1 is SQVTM, CDR2 ANQGSEA. The CDR3 spells CSALRDEKLFF. CDR3 nucleotides: TGCAGCGCTCTTAGGGATGAAAAACTGTTTTTT.

The J gene is TRBJ2-5, the V gene TRBV18; perhaps TRBD1 as D (6 bases). Between the trimmed V and J ends, which lost 2 bases and 2 bases, there was a span of 6 bases. The CDR3 consists of 13 residues. CDR1 is KGHSH and CDR2 is LQKENI in the germline V gene. The CDR3 sequence: CASSPTGQETQYF. The CDR3 DNA is TGTGCCAGCTCACCAACAGGGCAAGAGACCCAGTACTTC.

V gene TRBV7-3 combines with J gene TRBJ2-3, with TRBD2 identical over 10 bases. Per the germline V gene, CDR1 is SGHTA and CDR2 is FQGTGA. The trim removed 2 bases at V and 6 bases at J, leaving 8 bases unmatched. The CDR3 covers 16 residues. The CDR3 here is CASSLGLAGVVDTQYF. The CDR3 region has the DNA TGTGCCAGCAGCTTAGGGCTAGCGGGAGTGGTGGATACGCAGTATTTT. The full variable domain, completed using reference TRBV7-3 and TRBJ2-3, is GAGVSQTPSNKVTEKGKYVELRCDPISGHTALYWYRQSLGQGPEFLIYFQGTGAADDSGLPNDRFFAVRPEGSVSTLKIQRTERGDSAVYLCASSLGLAGVVDTQYFGPGTRLTVL.

This clone was seen once. The CDR3 here is CASSSRLGIYEQYF. In DNA, the CDR3 is TGTGCCAGCAGTTCCCGACTAGGAATCTACGAGCAGTACTTC. The chain links TRBV28 to TRBJ2-7, with D perhaps matching TRBD2 (6 bases). The CDR3 sequence is 14 residues long. Deletions cut 4 bases from V and 3 bases from J, with 13 bases between. The germline V gene has CDR1 MDHEN and CDR2 SYDVKM. The full variable domain, in which reference TRBV28 and TRBJ2-7 provide the parts outside the CDR3, is DVKVTQSSRYLVKRTGEKVFLECVQDMDHENMFWYRQDPGLGLRLIYFSYDVKMKEKGDIPEGYSVSREKKERFSLILESASTNQTSMYLCASSSRLGIYEQYFGPGTRLTVT.

The V and J genes are TRBV5-1 and TRBJ2-5; D is possibly TRBD2 (5 bases). With 0 bases removed from V and 5 bases from J, the gap between germline ends came to 17 bases. CDR1 and CDR2 from the germline V gene are SGHRS and YFSETQ. CDR3 length: 16 residues. The CDR3 DNA sequence: TGCGCCAGCAGCTTGGAGAGGGCTGATGGGCGGGAGACCCAGTACTTC. Its translation is CASSLERADGRETQYF. Using reference TRBV5-1 and TRBJ2-5 for the parts outside the CDR3, the full variable domain is KAGVTQTPRYLIKTRGQQVTLSCSPISGHRSVSWYQQTPGQGLQFLFEYFSETQRNKGNFPGRFSGRQFSNSRSEMNVSTLELGDSALYLCASSLERADGRETQYFGPGTRLLVL.

The chain uses TRBV18 and TRBJ2-1, with 10 positions matching TRBD1. V trimming: 0 bases; J trimming: 8 bases; junction bases outside the gene matches: 7. CDR3 length: 16 amino acids. Per the germline V gene, CDR1 is KGHSH and CDR2 is LQKENI. CDR3 region: CASSPPRTGGLDEQFF. The CDR3 coding sequence is TGTGCCAGCTCACCACCCCGGACAGGGGGTTTGGATGAGCAGTTCTTC.

The chain recombines TRBV7-9 with TRBJ1-5; D call uncertain. The V end lost 1 base, the J end lost 0 bases, and 4 bases lay between the germline ends. This CDR3 spans 14 amino acids. From germline, CDR1 is SEHNR and CDR2 FQNEAQ (reference sequence). CDR3 sequence (DNA): TGTGCCAGCAGCTTAGAGGGTAGCAATCAGCCCCAGCATTTT. It specifies CASSLEGSNQPQHF.

CDR3 in amino acids: CASSLVDRLPLGTEAFF. DNA for the CDR3: TGTGCCAGCAGCTTAGTTGACAGACTCCCTCTGGGCACTGAAGCTTTCTTT. J is TRBJ1-1 and V is TRBV7-8; tentatively, D is TRBD1 (5 bases). From germline, CDR1 is SGHVS and CDR2 FQNEAQ. The CDR3 length is 17 residues. Trimming shortened V by 1 base and J by 4 bases, and 19 bases separated the two germline ends. Supplemented by reference TRBV7-8 and TRBJ1-1, the full variable domain reads GAGVSQSPRYKVAKRGQDVALRCDPISGHVSLFWYQQALGQGPEFLTYFQNEAQLDKSGLPSDRFFAERPEGSVSTLKIQRTQQEDSAVYLCASSLVDRLPLGTEAFFGQGTRLTVV.

The CDR3 is CASSEHGEKLFF. CDR3 sequence (DNA): TGTGCCAGCAGTGAACACGGAGAAAAACTGTTTTTT. The chain is built from TRBV2 and TRBJ1-4; D remains unclear. The CDR3 runs to 12 residues. V dropped 2 bases and J dropped 8 bases, with 6 bases sitting between them. Germline values: CDR1 SNHLY, CDR2 FYNNEI.

This clone was detected only once. V usage is TRBV29-1 and J usage is TRBJ2-3, with 7 positions matching TRBD2. The CDR3 extends over 15 amino acids. The J segment lost 2 bases and the V segment lost 1 base, leaving 6 bases of the junction unmatched. Germline V lookup: CDR1 SQVTM, CDR2 ANQGSEA. This CDR3 is CSVEGGAGNTDTQYF. The CDR3 DNA is TGCAGCGTTGAAGGCGGAGCGGGGAACACAGATACGCAGTATTTT.

V is TRBV28 and J is TRBJ1-4; TRBD1 might be the D (5 bases). The V end was cut by 1 base, the J end by 3 bases, with 6 bases between. Germline V gives CDR1 MDHEN, CDR2 SYDVKM. This CDR3 spans 14 amino acids. This chain's CDR3 is CASSLSGANEKLFF. The CDR3 nucleotides read TGTGCCAGCAGTTTATCGGGGGCTAATGAAAAACTGTTTTTT. The whole variable domain, filled in from reference TRBV28 and TRBJ1-4, reads DVKVTQSSRYLVKRTGEKVFLECVQDMDHENMFWYRQDPGLGLRLIYFSYDVKMKEKGDIPEGYSVSREKKERFSLILESASTNQTSMYLCASSLSGANEKLFFGSGTQLSVL.

The chain links TRBV28 to TRBJ1-2, with D unclear. Trimming removed 6 bases from V and 3 bases from J, with 17 bases in between. CDR3 length equals 15 residues. Germline V CDR1 and CDR2: MDHEN, SYDVKM. The CDR3 is CASRSTLAAHYGYTF. The CDR3 bases are TGTGCCAGCAGATCTACCCTGGCAGCCCACTATGGCTACACCTTC.

On this clone: The sample carries other DNA sequences with the same CDR3. V and J are TRBV5-1 and TRBJ2-5; 13 bases line up with TRBD2. V shed 5 bases and J 2 bases; nucleotides not matched to a gene: 3. Germline V gives CDR1 SGHRS, CDR2 YFSETQ. The CDR3 is made up of 15 amino acids. The CDR3 loop reads CASSPGLAGQETQYF. Here the CDR3 DNA reads TGCGCCAGCAGTCCGGGACTAGCGGGACAAGAGACCCAGTACTTC.

This clone was seen once. V usage is TRBV18 and J usage is TRBJ2-7; no clear D. Germline V lookup: CDR1 KGHSH, CDR2 LQKENI. CDR3 length equals 12 residues. V lost 0 bases, J lost 4 bases, and 4 bases lay in between. CDR3 DNA: TGTGCCAGCTCACCACCAGGGTACGAGCAGTACTTC. Amino acid sequence: CASSPPGYEQYF.